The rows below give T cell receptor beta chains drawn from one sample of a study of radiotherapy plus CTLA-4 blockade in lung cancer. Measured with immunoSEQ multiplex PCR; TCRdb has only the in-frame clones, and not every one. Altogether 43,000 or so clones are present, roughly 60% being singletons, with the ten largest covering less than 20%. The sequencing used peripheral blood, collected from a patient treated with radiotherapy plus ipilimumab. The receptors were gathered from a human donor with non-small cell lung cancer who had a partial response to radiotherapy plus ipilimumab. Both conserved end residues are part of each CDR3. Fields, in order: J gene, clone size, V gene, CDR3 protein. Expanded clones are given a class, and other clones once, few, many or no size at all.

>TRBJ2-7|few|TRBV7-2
CASSLTQGYEQYF
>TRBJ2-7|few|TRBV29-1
CSVTDRDRGQEQYF
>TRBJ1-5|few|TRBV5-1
CASSPTTGTNQPQHF
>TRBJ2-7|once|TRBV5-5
CASSFIQGQTYEQYF
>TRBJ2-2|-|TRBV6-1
CASTGGLAGTGELFF
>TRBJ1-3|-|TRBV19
CATSTGVGNTIYF
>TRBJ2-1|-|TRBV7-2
CASSLVGGGVNEQFF
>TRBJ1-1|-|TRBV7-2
CASSLDFRTVNTEAFF
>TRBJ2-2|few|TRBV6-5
CASRDRVEAGELFF
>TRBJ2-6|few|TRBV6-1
CASTSGAGANVLTF
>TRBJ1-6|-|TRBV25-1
CASRGQGYNSPLHF
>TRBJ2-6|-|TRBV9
CASSTWTAFSGANVLTF
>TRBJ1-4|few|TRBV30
CAWGGGGGSATNEKLFF
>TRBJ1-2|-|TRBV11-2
CASSLVAGNYGYTF
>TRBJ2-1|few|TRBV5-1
CASSLISGSDHEQFF
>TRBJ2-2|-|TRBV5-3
CARSLTGGIGELFF
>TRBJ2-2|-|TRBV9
CASSRLATTSTGELFF
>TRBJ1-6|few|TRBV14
CASSQVGTGNSPLHF
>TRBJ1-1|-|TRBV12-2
CASRLSIVRNRGRGDTEAFF
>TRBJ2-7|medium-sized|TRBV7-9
CASSRSGSSYEQYF
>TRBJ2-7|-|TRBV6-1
CASSGGSYSGRPYEQYF
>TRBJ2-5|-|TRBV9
CASSVGGQPNQETQYF
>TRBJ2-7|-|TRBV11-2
CASSLVGTGAYEQYF
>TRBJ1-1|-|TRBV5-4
CASSLQGSLGTEAFF
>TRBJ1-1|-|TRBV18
CASSPGTGLLNTEAFF
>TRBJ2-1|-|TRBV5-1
CASSPTSGRAVYNEQFF
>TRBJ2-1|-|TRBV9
CASSVVPTSGRTYNEQFF
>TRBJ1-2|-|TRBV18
CASSPPTGGNGYTF
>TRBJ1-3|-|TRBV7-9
CASSLVSGYGNTIYF
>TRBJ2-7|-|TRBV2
CASSENPTGSNEQYF
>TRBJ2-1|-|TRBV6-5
CASMDLAGGLHEQFF
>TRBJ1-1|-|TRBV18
CASSFDSVKTEAFF
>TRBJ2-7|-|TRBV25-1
CASSELDTAYEQYF
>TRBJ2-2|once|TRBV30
CAWSVRGRELFF
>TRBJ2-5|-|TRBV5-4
CASSPTHKETQYF
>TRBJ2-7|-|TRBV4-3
CASSLRTGTAYEQYF
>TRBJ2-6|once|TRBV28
CASNSLGGGGANVLTF
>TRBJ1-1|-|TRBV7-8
CASSPARQHMNTEAFF
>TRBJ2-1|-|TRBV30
CAWSWRFEQFF
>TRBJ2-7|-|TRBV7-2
CASSHPGNEQYF
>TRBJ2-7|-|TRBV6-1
CATRLDTYEQYF
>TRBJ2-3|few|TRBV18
CASSRRPTADSTDTQYF
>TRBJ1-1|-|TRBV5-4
CASSLQGGTEAFF
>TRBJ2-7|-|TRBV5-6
CASSLVASDYEQYF
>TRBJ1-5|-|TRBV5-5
CASSFTGGVDQPQHF
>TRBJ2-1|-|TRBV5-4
CASTPRLANEQFF
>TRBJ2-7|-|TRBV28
CASSPPGLAYEQYF
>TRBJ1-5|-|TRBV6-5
CASRTGASGNQPQHF
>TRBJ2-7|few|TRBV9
CASSPKTSGRLEQYF
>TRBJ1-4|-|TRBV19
CASSGAGAREKLFF
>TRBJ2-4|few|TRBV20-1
CSALTSGIQYF